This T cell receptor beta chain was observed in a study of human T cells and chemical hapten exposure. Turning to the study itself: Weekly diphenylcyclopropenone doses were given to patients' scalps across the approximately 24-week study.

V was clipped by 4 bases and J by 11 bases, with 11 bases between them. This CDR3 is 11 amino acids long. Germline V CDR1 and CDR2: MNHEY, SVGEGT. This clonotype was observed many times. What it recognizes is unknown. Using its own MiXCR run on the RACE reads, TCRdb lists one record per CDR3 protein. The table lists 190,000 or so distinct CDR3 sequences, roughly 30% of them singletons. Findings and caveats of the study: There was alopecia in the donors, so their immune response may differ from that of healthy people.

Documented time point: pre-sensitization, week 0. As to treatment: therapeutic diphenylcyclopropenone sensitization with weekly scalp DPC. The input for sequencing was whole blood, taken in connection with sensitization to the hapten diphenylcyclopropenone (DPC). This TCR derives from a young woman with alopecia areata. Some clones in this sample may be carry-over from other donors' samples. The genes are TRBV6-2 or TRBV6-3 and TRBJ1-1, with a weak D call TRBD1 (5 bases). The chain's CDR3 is CASSFGWGAFF. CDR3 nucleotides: TGTGCCAGCAGTTTTGGTTGGGGCGCTTTCTTT.